The present T cell receptor beta chain was sequenced within a study of blood T cell repertoires in COVID-19 (dated by TCRdb to 2020 to 2021). Context from the whole study: Samples from collaborators originated in the United States, Italy and Spain and spanned both the acute and convalescent phases of COVID-19. The prospective study material was composed of cDNA or gDNA derived from T cells, B-cell-depleted T cells, or PBMCs. Subjects who had been exposed to COVID-19, were actively infected with it, or had recovered from it provided the deeply sampled blood TCRbeta repertoires that made up the dataset. HLA class I and class II types, where available, came from metadata supplied by the sample provider rather than from assay-based typing. A freely available public database, intended as a resource for researchers studying the immune response to SARS-CoV-2, is where the repertoires were released. The samples were drawn from two sources: the first 160 participants of the ongoing ImmuneRACE study, and about 1,300 subjects contributed by 6 global collaborators. A de-identified subject ID, COVID-19 status, age in years and sex were almost always included in the sample metadata. Summary of the overall study and its limitations: How much clinical and demographic metadata was included differed by source and by participant, and the metadata was provided uncurated.

Participants in the prospective study were aged about 18 to 95 years, lived in about two dozen United States geographic areas, and enrolled through a virtual design. In the prospective study, cohorts were assigned on the basis of participant-reported clinical history obtained from a screening survey and a study questionnaire. ImmuneRACE Cohort 3 recovered participants were defined by two consecutive negative NP/OP PCR tests, healthcare professional clearance, or symptom resolution. In the prospective study, mobile phlebotomists collected whole blood, serum and a nasopharyngeal or oropharyngeal swab from each participant. Prospective study participants could optionally give additional blood draws and questionnaires over an approximately two-month period. Prospective study blood samples were shipped either frozen or at room temperature before DNA extraction. V loses 2 bases at its end and J loses 5 bases; junction bases beyond the gene matches: 4. The germline V gene (reference sequence) gives CDR1 as SGHKS and CDR2 as YYEKEE. From the cysteine up to the phenylalanine, the CDR3 has a length of 14 residues. Only the CDR3 part of the read is kept: 42 bases, read in frame from the first base.

Worth noting for this clone: Its antigen target is currently unknown. Per-nucleotide qualities are absent, and no much larger clonotype sits a single base away.

The immunoSEQ Assay, a bias-controlled multiplex PCR, was used to amplify TCRbeta CDR3 regions from genomic DNA. The source study handled its data this way. The number of nucleated cells in each sample was estimated from the amplification of reference gene primers within the assay. To quantify the absolute abundance of each unique TCRbeta CDR3 rearrangement, sequence reads were collapsed and filtered. For each sample, productive Simpson clonality was calculated as the square root of Simpson's diversity index over productive rearrangements. Not all clones reach the TCRdb copy of this immuneACCESS table, which keeps in-frame sequences only. Checked studies attribute under half of the gap to unresolved V genes and leave the rest unexplained. V, J and clone size are those of that table, while D and trimming were read from the DNA. This sample gives roughly 360,000 clones in total; roughly four fifths of them show up just once. The ten most abundant clones make up around 5.1% of the sample.

The TCR sequence derives from a woman in her forties or fifties who had recovered from COVID-19. The V and J segments used are TRBV5-5 and TRBJ2-3, with 8 bases in between that match TRBD2. Input material: PBMCs or T cells enriched from blood (not recorded which). CDR3 reads: CASSLGLAEDTQYF. The bases are TGTGCCAGCAGCTTAGGACTAGCAGAAGATACGCAGTATTTT. Supplemented by the reference TRBV5-5 and TRBJ2-3 proteins around the CDR3, the complete variable domain is DAGVTQSPTHLIKTRGQQVTLRCSPISGHKSVSWYQQVLGQGPQFIFQYYEKEERGRGNFPDRFSARQFPNYSSELNVNALLLGDSALYLCASSLGLAEDTQYFGPGTRLTVL.